The next 22 T cell receptor beta chains were all read from a single sample in a study of graft-versus-host responses after intestinal transplantation. TCRdb keeps only in-frame clones here, not all; method: immunoSEQ multiplex PCR. In the table there are approximately 85,000 clones, 91% of which are singletons. What these receptors recognize is not known. This material consisted of unstimulated CD8+ T cells sorted from spleen or lymph node cells, taken before transplant. The source of these receptors is a human donor who was the organ donor for an intestinal transplant.

The chain is built from TRBV5-4 and TRBJ2-6; the D gene is possibly TRBD2 (5 bases). The CDR3 runs to 14 residues. Trimming stripped 5 bases from V and 0 bases from J, with 6 bases between. Germline-derived CDR1 and CDR2 are SGHNT and YYREEE (reference sequence). In DNA form, the CDR3 reads TGTGCCAGCAGTGGGAGCTCTGGGGCCAACGTCCTGACTTTC. The encoded protein is CASSGSSGANVLTF. Combining the CDR3 with reference TRBV5-4 and TRBJ2-6 gives the whole variable domain ETGVTQSPTHLIKTRGQQVTLRCSSQSGHNTVSWYQQALGQGPQFIFQYYREEENGRGNFPPRFSGLQFPNYSSELNVNALELDDSALYLCASSGSSGANVLTFGAGSRLTVL.

This clone was detected once. V usage is TRBV14 and J usage is TRBJ2-7, with a tentative D call TRBD2 (5 bases). The CDR3 has 12 residues. In germline, CDR1 is SGHDN, CDR2 FVKESK. Trimming cost V 0 bases and J 8 bases, with 8 bases left between them. The CDR3 region is CASSQDGLKQYF. The CDR3 DNA reads TGTGCCAGCAGCCAAGATGGACTTAAGCAGTACTTC.

The rearrangement joins TRBV27 to TRBJ2-7; D gene unclear. The V gene lost 3 bases and the J gene lost 4 bases, with 13 bases spanning the gap. This CDR3 contains 14 residues. Germline CDR1 MNHEY, CDR2 SMNVEV (reference sequence). The CDR3, as DNA: TGTGCCAGCAGTTTCAGTATGGGCGCTTACGAGCAGTACTTC. Translating it yields CASSFSMGAYEQYF.

This chain joins TRBV6-5 and TRBJ2-7, with D tentatively TRBD1 (5 bases). V was trimmed by 4 bases and J by 3 bases, leaving 13 bases between them. Germline V gives CDR1 MNHEY, CDR2 SVGAGI. The CDR3 runs 14 residues. In DNA form, the CDR3 reads TGTGCCAGCAGTTCCACGGACACCTACTACGAGCAGTACTTC. Translated: CASSSTDTYYEQYF.

V gene TRBV5-4 combines with J gene TRBJ2-5, with 8 bases aligning to TRBD1. Germline CDR1 is SGHNT and CDR2 is YYREEE (reference sequence). The V segment lost 0 bases and the J segment 2 bases; nucleotides outside the gene matches: 0. The length of the CDR3 is 14 residues. As DNA, the CDR3 is TGTGCCAGCAGCTTGGACAGGGGGCAAGAGACCCAGTACTTC. Encoded protein: CASSLDRGQETQYF. Full variable domain (missing parts from reference TRBV5-4 and TRBJ2-5): ETGVTQSPTHLIKTRGQQVTLRCSSQSGHNTVSWYQQALGQGPQFIFQYYREEENGRGNFPPRFSGLQFPNYSSELNVNALELDDSALYLCASSLDRGQETQYFGPGTRLLVL.

A word on this clone: One junction end does not reproduce the germline sequence, and a read error may be involved. V is TRBV5-1 and J is TRBJ1-2; 7 bases are a match to TRBD1. Looked up from germline, CDR1 is SGHRS and CDR2 is YFSETQ. The CDR3 totals 14 residues. Here the CDR3 DNA reads TGCGCCAGCAGCTTGATATCCCCCGGGACAGAGACTTGCTTC. This codes for CASSLISPGTETCF.

The V and J genes are TRBV7-9 and TRBJ1-5, with TRBD1 as a possible D gene (5 bases). Trimming removed 3 bases from V and 3 bases from J, with 9 bases in between. There are 14 residues in the CDR3. CDR1 is SEHNR, CDR2 FQNEAQ, per germline (reference sequence). In DNA form, the CDR3 reads TGTGCCAGCAGCTTTACAGGCCCCAATCAGCCCCAGCATTTT. Translating gives CASSFTGPNQPQHF.

This chain links TRBV7-9 with TRBJ2-1; 9 bases are shared with TRBD2. The V gene end was trimmed by 6 bases and the J gene end by 10 bases; junction bases not matched to a gene: 13. The germline V gene encodes CDR1 SEHNR and CDR2 FQNEAQ (reference sequence). CDR3 length: 15 amino acids. CDR3 sequence: CASSSPGLAFREQFF. The CDR3 coding sequence is TGTGCCAGCAGTTCCCCGGGACTAGCATTTCGGGAGCAGTTCTTC.

The CDR3 is CASSVDPGLGGESYEQYF. In DNA form, the CDR3 reads TGTGCCAGCAGCGTTGACCCGGGCCTAGGGGGGGAGTCCTACGAGCAGTACTTC. The rearrangement uses TRBV9 and TRBJ2-5; weak D call: TRBD2 (7 bases). The J call is in doubt because the DNA end fits TRBJ2-7 better. Germline loops: CDR1 SGDLS, CDR2 YYNGEE. The CDR3 extends over 18 amino acids.

As concerns this clone: At one boundary the junction diverges from the germline segment, which might be a read error. The genes are TRBV27 and TRBJ2-7; 8 positions match TRBD1. Germline V gives CDR1 MNHEY, CDR2 SMNVEV (reference sequence). The CDR3 is 15 amino acids. CDR3 loop: CASTDRAGGSHEQYF. CDR3 DNA sequence: TGTGCCAGCACCGACCGGGCAGGGGGCTCCCACGAGCAGTACTTC.

The V call is TRBV4-1, the J call TRBJ1-4; D not resolved. The germline gives CDR1 MGHRA, CDR2 YSYEKL. This CDR3 region has 15 residues. V was shortened by 1 base and J by 3 bases, with 9 bases between the two germline ends. CDR3 region: CASSQVGSPNEKLFF. CDR3 nucleotides: TGCGCCAGCAGCCAAGTGGGCAGCCCTAATGAAAAACTGTTTTTT.

The V gene is TRBV5-4, the J gene TRBJ1-1, with a possible D match to TRBD1 (5 bases). Germline CDR1 SGHNT, CDR2 YYREEE (reference sequence). There are 17 residues in the CDR3. Deletions cut 1 base from V and 3 bases from J, with 19 bases between. CDR3 sequence (DNA): TGTGCCAGCAGCTTGATCGGCAGGGAAGTCCGGTACACTGAAGCTTTCTTT. Encoded protein: CASSLIGREVRYTEAFF.

The V and J genes are TRBV13 and TRBJ2-7, with 9 bases identical to TRBD2. The CDR3 totals 15 residues. Germline CDR1 PRHDT, CDR2 FYEKMQ (reference sequence). V lost 5 bases to trimming and J lost 3 bases; unmatched junction nucleotides: 8. The CDR3 DNA follows: TGTGCCAGCAGCCCAAGACTAGCGGAGGACTACGAGCAGTACTTC. This translates into CASSPRLAEDYEQYF.

This clone was seen a single time. The V and J genes are TRBV5-1 and TRBJ1-1; D gene ambiguous. Germline CDR1 is SGHRS and CDR2 is YFSETQ. The CDR3 spans 15 residues. V shed 4 bases and J shed 1 base, with 14 bases lying between them. Here the CDR3 DNA reads TGCGCCAGCAGCCCTCACTATGGCCCGAACACTGAAGCTTTCTTT. Protein product: CASSPHYGPNTEAFF.

V is TRBV5-4 and J is TRBJ1-3; D ambiguous. Germline V gene data show CDR1 as SGHNT and CDR2 as YYREEE (reference sequence). This CDR3 spans 14 amino acids. V shed 2 bases and J shed 0 bases, with 6 bases lying between them. The CDR3 here is CASSFGPSGNTIYF. The CDR3 nucleotides read TGTGCCAGCAGCTTCGGACCCTCTGGAAACACCATATATTTT.

This chain links TRBV27 with TRBJ1-2, with D possibly being TRBD1 (6 bases). V lost 0 bases to trimming and J lost 7 bases, with 12 bases between them. This CDR3 is built from 14 residues. Germline V gene data show CDR1 as MNHEY and CDR2 as SMNVEV (reference sequence). This CDR3 reads CASSLSAGHLGYTF. The CDR3 region has the DNA TGTGCCAGCAGTTTATCAGCGGGACACCTTGGCTACACCTTC.

This clone was seen a single time. The chain uses TRBV2 and TRBJ2-1; TRBD2 matches 12 bases. Unmatched junction bases numbered 5, after V lost 8 bases and J lost 6 bases. Germline loops: CDR1 SNHLY, CDR2 FYNNEI. The CDR3 extends over 14 amino acids. The DNA for the CDR3 is TGTGCCAGCGAACCTAGCGGGAGGGGCAATGAGCAGTTCTTC. Translation: CASEPSGRGNEQFF.

Regarding this clone: Distinct nucleotide sequences in the sample also encode this CDR3. The chain has TRBV4-1 and TRBJ1-1, with D uncertain. Germline V lookup: CDR1 MGHRA, CDR2 YSYEKL. Trimming removed 3 bases from V and 3 bases from J, with 11 bases in between. The CDR3 consists of 14 residues. CDR3 sequence reads: CASSQDFADTEAFF. The CDR3 nucleotides read TGCGCCAGCAGCCAGGATTTCGCTGACACTGAAGCTTTCTTT.

The V call is TRBV9, the J call TRBJ2-1; 9 bases line up with TRBD2. CDR1 SGDLS and CDR2 YYNGEE come from the germline V gene. The CDR3 consists of 17 residues. V gave up 1 base and J gave up 0 bases; unmatched junction bases: 5. CDR3 DNA: TGTGCCAGCAGCGTATCCGTAGCGGGGGACTCCTACAATGAGCAGTTCTTC. It encodes CASSVSVAGDSYNEQFF.

This CDR3 reads CASSPLGTGAPIGELFF. The CDR3 DNA reads as TGCGCCAGCAGCCCCCTGGGGACAGGGGCACCAATCGGGGAGCTGTTTTTT. V is TRBV5-1 and J is TRBJ2-2; 10 bases are shared with TRBD1. J was trimmed by 7 bases and V by 4 bases; bases with no gene match: 13. The CDR3 is made up of 17 amino acids. Looked up from germline, CDR1 is SGHRS and CDR2 is YFSETQ.

The chain couples TRBV4-1 to TRBJ1-4, with D perhaps TRBD1 (5 bases). V was pared by 1 base and J by 7 bases, with 13 bases between. CDR1 is MGHRA and CDR2 is YSYEKL in the germline V gene. This CDR3 is built from 15 residues. Written as DNA, the CDR3 is TGCGCCAGCAGCCAAGGGGGGGGGTATCGTGAAAAACTGTTTTTT. It codes for CASSQGGGYREKLFF.

The gene calls are TRBV6-5 and TRBJ1-4, with no clear D. This CDR3 spans 15 amino acids. Trimming left V 10 bases short and J 5 bases short, with 20 bases between. Per the germline V gene, CDR1 is MNHEY and CDR2 is SVGAGI. CDR3 loop: CATARSWGLNEKLFF. In DNA, the CDR3 is TGTGCCACCGCTCGTTCGTGGGGTCTCAATGAAAAACTGTTTTTT.